The next 3 T cell receptor beta chains were all read from a single sample in a study of OX40 agonist ivuxolimab in advanced cancers. The library was obtained by the immunoSEQ multiplex PCR assay. TCRdb mirrors the immuneACCESS table, restricted to in-frame sequences. Some clones are absent from its copies; in checked studies, under half trace to an unresolved V gene, and the reason for the others is unknown. The sample contains some 50,000 clones, approximately 87% of them found a single time. The ten largest account for roughly 2.8% of the sample. The sample in question was CD4+ or CD8+ T cells sorted from blood, obtained in a trial of the OX40 agonist ivuxolimab. Source of these receptors: an adult with an advanced solid tumor such as melanoma, head and neck, liver or kidney cancer.

The chain has TRBV9 and TRBJ1-6, with D possibly TRBD1 on 6 matching bases. CDR1 and CDR2 (germline): SGDLS, YYNGEE. V was shortened by 4 bases and J by 7 bases, with 18 bases between the two germline ends. The CDR3 is 16 residues long. The CDR3 protein is CASSPRGGGENSPLHF. The DNA of the CDR3 is TGTGCCAGCAGCCCCAGGGGTGGGGGAGAAAATTCACCCCTCCACTTT.

This clone was seen a single time. The chain has TRBV4-3 and TRBJ1-4; 8 nucleotides line up with TRBD1. V gave up 4 bases and J gave up 8 bases; unmatched junction bases: 15. The CDR3 loop spans 17 amino acids. Germline V gene data show CDR1 as LGHNA and CDR2 as YSLEER. The CDR3 DNA is TGCGCCAGCAGCCCCCAGCAGCAGGGGGCAGGAGGGGAAAAACTGTTTTTT. Its protein is CASSPQQQGAGGEKLFF.

The chain links TRBV6-4 to TRBJ2-7, with TRBD1 as a possible D gene (6 bases). The CDR3 runs 17 residues. With 0 bases removed from V and 2 bases from J, the gap between germline ends came to 17 bases. Germline lookup yields CDR1 MRHNA and CDR2 SNTAGT. The DNA of the CDR3 is TGTGCCAGCAGTGACTCGGGCGGACAGATAAGACCCTACGAGCAGTACTTC. As protein: CASSDSGGQIRPYEQYF.